The 18 T cell receptor beta chains presented below share a single source sample, sequenced in a study of CD8 T cells in ankylosing spondylitis (dated by TCRdb to 2015 to 2018). Libraries were prepared through 5' RACE. Sequencing was carried out with an Illumina MiSeq. Using fastp trimming at Q25 and MiXCR clonotype assembly, TCRdb reanalyzed the public sequencing data and kept in-frame beta chains. Here each entry gathers all rows of one CDR3 protein and keeps the most common genes and DNA. In this sample the table shows 37,000 or so distinct CDR3 sequences, about 15% of which occur a single time. 45% of the sample is in the top ten clones. Sequencing input: blood. The receptors derive from a male donor with ankylosing spondylitis or in good health (not recorded which).

This clonotype has only a few counts. This chain uses TRBV3-1 with TRBJ2-1; 11 bases match TRBD1. The J segment lost 14 bases and the V segment lost 3 bases, leaving 3 bases of the junction unmatched. The CDR3 is made up of 12 amino acids. Germline V gene data show CDR1 as LGHDT and CDR2 as YNNKEL (reference sequence). The CDR3 nucleotides are TGTGCCAGCAGCCACGGGGACAGGGGGGAGTTCTTC. This sequence encodes CASSHGDRGEFF.

The chain employs TRBV6-5 and TRBJ2-5, with D perhaps TRBD1 or TRBD2 (5 bases each). Between the trimmed V and J ends, which lost 2 bases and 2 bases, there was a span of 12 bases. Germline CDR1 MNHEY, CDR2 SVGAGI. The CDR3 has 15 residues. The CDR3 nucleotides read TGTGCCAGCAGTTACAAGCAGGGACCACAAGAGACCCAGTACTTC. Translation: CASSYKQGPQETQYF.

CDR3 sequence (DNA): TGTGCCAGCAGTTTAAGGGGGACTCAGGCGTCGGAGTATTTT. Translating it yields CASSLRGTQASEYF. This sequence joins TRBV27 and TRBJ2-3, with D perhaps given as TRBD1 or TRBD2 (6 bases each). V was trimmed by 2 bases and J by 13 bases, leaving 19 bases between them. The CDR3 consists of 14 residues. The germline CDR1 and CDR2 sequences are MNHEY and SMNVEV (reference sequence).

There are a few counts of this clonotype. The V and J genes are TRBV24-1 and TRBJ2-4; no reliable D call. With 3 bases removed from V and 4 bases from J, the gap between germline ends came to 9 bases. The V gene's germline CDR1 is KGHDR and CDR2 SFDVKD. This CDR3 has 14 amino acids. The CDR3 bases are TGTGCCACCAGTGATAAGACTGGGAAAAACATTCAGTACTTC. Its translation is CATSDKTGKNIQYF.

This clonotype was counted a few times. This chain joins TRBV5-1 and TRBJ2-5; D remains unclear. Germline CDR1 SGHRS, CDR2 YFSETQ. The CDR3 length is 12 residues. With 1 base removed from V and 2 bases from J, the gap between germline ends came to 3 bases. As DNA, the CDR3 is TGCGCCAGCAGCTTGCTTCAAGAGACCCAGTACTTC. Translated, it gives CASSLLQETQYF.

This clonotype was seen a few times. The chain is built from TRBV5-1 and TRBJ2-7; 8 bases line up with TRBD1. The CDR3 extends over 14 amino acids. The germline gives CDR1 SGHRS, CDR2 YFSETQ. The V gene end was trimmed by 5 bases and the J gene end by 5 bases; junction bases not matched to a gene: 9. The DNA of the CDR3 is TGCGCCAGCAGTAAGGACAGGGTCAAAGACGAGCAGTACTTC. Translating gives CASSKDRVKDEQYF.

In this sample, this clonotype turned up a few times. The gene calls are TRBV7-9 and TRBJ2-1, with D perhaps given as TRBD1 or TRBD2 (6 bases each). V lost 7 bases and J lost 6, with 19 bases in between. The CDR3 totals 15 residues. Germline values: CDR1 SEHNR, CDR2 FQNEAQ (reference sequence). CDR3 in DNA: TGTGCCAGCACCAGAAACGGGAGAGGGGGCAATGAGCAGTTCTTC. As protein: CASTRNGRGGNEQFF.

This clonotype occurred a few times. The rearrangement links TRBV5-1 to TRBJ2-3, with a weak D call TRBD1 (5 bases). Germline V gene lookup returns CDR1 SGHRS and CDR2 YFSETQ. Trimming removed 4 bases at V and 4 bases at J, with 13 bases between. There are 14 residues in the CDR3. CDR3 in DNA: TGCGCCAGCAGCCTCACGCAGGGCCCAGATACGCAGTATTTT. Translated: CASSLTQGPDTQYF.

This clonotype came up many times. The chain has TRBV5-1 and TRBJ2-1; 8 nucleotides agree with TRBD1. CDR3 length equals 13 residues. V trimming: 3 bases; J trimming: 6 bases; junction bases outside the gene matches: 2. CDR1 is SGHRS and CDR2 is YFSETQ in the germline V gene. Written as DNA, the CDR3 is TGCGCCAGCAGCTGGACAGGGTCCAATGAGCAGTTCTTC. Its protein is CASSWTGSNEQFF.

The chain carries TRBV5-1 and TRBJ2-2, with 8 bases fitting TRBD2. Germline values: CDR1 SGHRS, CDR2 YFSETQ. The CDR3 length is 14 residues. Unmatched junction bases numbered 4, after V lost 4 bases and J lost 5 bases. CDR3 protein: CASSPREGTGELFF. For the CDR3, the DNA is TGCGCCAGCAGCCCTCGGGAGGGTACCGGGGAGCTGTTTTTT.

This chain uses TRBV10-3 with TRBJ2-2; D is unclear. Trimming took off 4 bases at V and 4 bases at J, with 10 bases between the two ends. CDR1 and CDR2 from the germline V gene are ENHRY and SYGVKD. The CDR3 totals 14 residues. This CDR3 reads CAISGLKATGELFF. CDR3 sequence (DNA): TGTGCCATCAGTGGGCTTAAGGCCACCGGGGAGCTGTTTTTT.

This clonotype was counted a single time. The rearrangement links TRBV7-2 to TRBJ2-7, with D hard to call. This CDR3 is 12 amino acids long. Germline CDR1 is SGHTA and CDR2 is FQGNSA. With 2 bases removed from V and 5 bases from J, the gap between germline ends came to 7 bases. CDR3 protein: CASSLYLDEQYF. The CDR3 DNA reads TGTGCCAGCAGCTTATATCTCGACGAGCAGTACTTC. The full variable domain, in which reference TRBV7-2 and TRBJ2-7 provide the parts outside the CDR3, is GAGVSQSPSNKVTEKGKDVELRCDPISGHTALYWYRQSLGQGLEFLIYFQGNSAPDKSGLPSDRFSAERTGGSVSTLTIQRTQQEDSAVYLCASSLYLDEQYFGPGTRLTVT.

V and J are TRBV12-3 or TRBV12-4 and TRBJ2-1; D call uncertain. The CDR3 is made up of 13 amino acids. V was cut by 6 bases and J by 5 bases, with 11 bases left in between. The CDR3 protein is CASSPAINNEQFF. CDR3 nucleotide sequence: TGTGCCAGCAGCCCGGCTATCAACAATGAGCAGTTCTTC.

V and J are TRBV15 and TRBJ2-3; 9 bases map to TRBD2. The trim removed 0 bases at V and 5 bases at J, leaving 3 bases unmatched. Germline-derived CDR1 and CDR2 are LNHNV and YYDKDF (reference sequence). The CDR3 consists of 15 residues. The CDR3: CATSRDWRGGDTQYF. The DNA for the CDR3 is TGTGCCACCAGCAGAGACTGGCGGGGGGGAGATACGCAGTATTTT.

The CDR3 bases are TGTGCCAGCAGTCAACCGGGCGCGGGTACGCAGTATTTT. Its translation: CASSQPGAGTQYF. This chain joins TRBV12-3 or TRBV12-4 and TRBJ2-3, with D possibly matching TRBD2 (5 bases). This CDR3 is built from 13 residues. Trimming pared 5 bases from V and 8 bases from J, leaving 14 bases between.

This clonotype has only a few counts. The chain links TRBV28 to TRBJ2-2; TRBD1 agrees at 9 bases. Germline values: CDR1 MDHEN, CDR2 SYDVKM. V lost 6 bases and J lost 6; bases outside the gene matches: 11. The CDR3 consists of 16 residues. CDR3 DNA sequence: TGTGCCAGCAGCCTACAGGGGGCCTCGAAGGCCGGGGAGCTGTTTTTT. Its translation: CASSLQGASKAGELFF. Variable domain in full (rest from reference TRBV28 and TRBJ2-2): DVKVTQSSRYLVKRTGEKVFLECVQDMDHENMFWYRQDPGLGLRLIYFSYDVKMKEKGDIPEGYSVSREKKERFSLILESASTNQTSMYLCASSLQGASKAGELFFGEGSRLTVL.

This clonotype occurred a few times. This chain connects TRBV4-1 to TRBJ2-1; TRBD2 matches at 8 bases. The CDR3 length is 17 residues. CDR1 and CDR2 from the germline V gene are MGHRA and YSYEKL. After removal of 4 bases from V and 7 bases from J, the junction contained 15 bases not matched to a gene. DNA of the CDR3: TGCGCCAGCAGCCGGAAAATAGCGGGACTACTGGTGAATGAGCAGTTCTTC. Residues: CASSRKIAGLLVNEQFF.

The chain couples TRBV7-2 to TRBJ1-4; D might be TRBD1 (6 bases). CDR1 and CDR2 from the germline V gene are SGHTA and FQGNSA. This CDR3 contains 14 residues. V dropped 6 bases and J dropped 2 bases, with 10 bases sitting between them. The CDR3 DNA follows: TGTGCCAGCAGTCGGGGGGCGACTAATGAAAAACTGTTTTTT. This translates into CASSRGATNEKLFF.